The 9 T cell receptor beta chains listed next were all sequenced from one sample in a study of long-term antiretroviral therapy in people with HIV. Researchers report immunoSEQ v3.0 was run at survey level. TCRdb's copy holds only in-frame clones and misses some; the assay was immunoSEQ multiplex PCR. Of roughly 25,000 clones listed, over 70% were seen once; the top ten hold around 10%. The source was unsorted PBMCs, collected 2.1 years after starting antiretroviral therapy. Receptors were obtained from a man aged 30 to 45 with HIV.

The chain links TRBV5-1 to TRBJ1-1; no definite D call. Germline values: CDR1 SGHRS, CDR2 YFSETQ. The V end lost 0 bases, the J end lost 3 bases, and 6 bases lay between the germline ends. CDR3 length: 13 amino acids. This CDR3 reads CASSLASDTEAFF. The CDR3 DNA reads as TGCGCCAGCAGCTTGGCCAGCGACACTGAAGCTTTCTTT.

This clone was found a few times. V and J are TRBV30 and TRBJ1-2; TRBD1 aligns across 11 bases. This CDR3 region has 14 residues. Trimming took 5 bases from V and 2 from J; bases not matched to a gene: 4. From germline, CDR1 is GTSNPN and CDR2 SVGIG (reference sequence). The CDR3: CAWARDRGNYGYTF. CDR3 sequence (DNA): TGTGCCTGGGCACGGGACAGGGGGAACTATGGCTACACCTTC.

This clone showed up just a few times. V gene TRBV5-1 combines with J gene TRBJ1-6; maybe TRBD1 (5 bases). Germline loops: CDR1 SGHRS, CDR2 YFSETQ. There are 13 residues in the CDR3. Deletions cut 0 bases from V and 8 bases from J, with 6 bases between. CDR3 sequence (DNA): TGCGCCAGCAGCTTGGGAGGGGATTCACCCCTCCACTTT. Translated, it gives CASSLGGDSPLHF.

The gene calls are TRBV27 and TRBJ1-6, with D possibly being TRBD1 (5 bases). CDR3 length equals 17 residues. Germline CDR1 and CDR2: MNHEY and SMNVEV (reference sequence). Trimming stripped 3 bases from V and 0 bases from J, with 12 bases between. The chain's CDR3 is CASSLGGGSSYNSPLHF. The CDR3 DNA reads as TGTGCCAGCAGTTTGGGCGGGGGAAGCTCCTATAATTCACCCCTCCACTTT.

The chain recombines TRBV9 with TRBJ1-6; no clear D. The CDR3 runs 14 residues. The V end was cut by 0 bases, the J end by 7 bases, with 8 bases between. The germline V gene has CDR1 SGDLS and CDR2 YYNGEE. CDR3 in amino acids: CASSVAPQNSPLHF. The CDR3 DNA reads as TGTGCCAGCAGCGTAGCACCGCAGAATTCACCCCTCCACTTT.

The J gene is TRBJ2-2, the V gene TRBV6-4; the D is unclear. The CDR3 loop spans 13 amino acids. The ends were cut back, 2 bases at V and 5 bases at J, with 6 bases in the middle. Germline CDR1 and CDR2: MRHNA and SNTAGT. The chain's CDR3 is CASSDTSTGELFF. Written as DNA, the CDR3 is TGTGCCAGCAGTGACACCTCTACCGGGGAGCTGTTTTTT.

The CDR3 spells CASSLSGGNTEAFF. Here the CDR3 DNA reads TGTGCCAGCAGCTTGTCCGGGGGCAACACTGAAGCTTTCTTT. The genes are TRBV5-5 and TRBJ1-1; TRBD1 might be the D (6 bases). The CDR3 has 14 amino acids. The V and J ends lost 1 base and 2 bases respectively, with 9 bases between them. CDR1 and CDR2 from the germline V gene are SGHKS and YYEKEE (reference sequence).

The J gene is TRBJ1-4, the V gene TRBV25-1; a weak D match, TRBD1 (6 bases). Trimming shortened V by 3 bases and J by 7 bases, and 18 bases separated the two germline ends. This CDR3 comprises 16 residues. CDR1 MGHDK and CDR2 SYGVNS come from the germline V gene. CDR3 region: CASSDPNGGGGEKLFF. The DNA of the CDR3 is TGTGCCAGCAGTGATCCCAACGGAGGAGGGGGTGAAAAACTGTTTTTT.

This chain uses TRBV11-2 with TRBJ2-7, with 8 bases identical to TRBD2. There are 15 residues in the CDR3. The V gene end was trimmed by 2 bases and the J gene end by 5 bases; junction bases not matched to a gene: 8. In germline, CDR1 is SGHAT, CDR2 FQNNGV. The CDR3 nucleotides are TGTGCCAGCAGCTTACGGGGGACTAGTGTTGACGAGCAGTACTTC. As protein: CASSLRGTSVDEQYF.